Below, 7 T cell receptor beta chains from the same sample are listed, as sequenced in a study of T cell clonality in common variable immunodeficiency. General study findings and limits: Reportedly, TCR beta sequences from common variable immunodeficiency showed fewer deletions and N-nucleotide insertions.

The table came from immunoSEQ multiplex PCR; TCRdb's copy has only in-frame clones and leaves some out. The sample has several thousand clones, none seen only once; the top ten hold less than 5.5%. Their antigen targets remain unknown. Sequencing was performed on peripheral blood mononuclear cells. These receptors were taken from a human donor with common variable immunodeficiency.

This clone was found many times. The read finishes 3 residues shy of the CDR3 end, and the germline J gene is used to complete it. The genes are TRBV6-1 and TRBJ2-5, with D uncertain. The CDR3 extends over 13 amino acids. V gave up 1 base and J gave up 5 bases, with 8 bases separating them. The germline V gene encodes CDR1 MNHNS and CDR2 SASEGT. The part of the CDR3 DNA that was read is TGTGCCAGCAGTGAAGGGTTGGGCGAGACC. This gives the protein CASSEGLGET. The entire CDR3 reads CASSEGLGETQYF.

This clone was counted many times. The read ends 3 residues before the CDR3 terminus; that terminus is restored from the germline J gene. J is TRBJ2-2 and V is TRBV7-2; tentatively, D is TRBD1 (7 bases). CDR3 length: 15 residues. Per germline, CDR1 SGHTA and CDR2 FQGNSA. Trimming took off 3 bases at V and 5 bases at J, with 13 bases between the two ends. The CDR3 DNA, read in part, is TGTGCCAGCAGCTTTCGGACAGGAGGGACCGGGGAG. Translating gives CASSFRTGGTGE. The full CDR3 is CASSFRTGGTGELFF.

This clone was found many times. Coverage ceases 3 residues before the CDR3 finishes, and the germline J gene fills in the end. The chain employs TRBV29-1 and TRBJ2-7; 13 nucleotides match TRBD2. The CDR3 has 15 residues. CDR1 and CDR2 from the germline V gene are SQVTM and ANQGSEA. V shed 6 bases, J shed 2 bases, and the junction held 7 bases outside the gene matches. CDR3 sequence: CSVRTSGSVTYEQYF. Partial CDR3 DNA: TGCAGCGTGAGGACTAGCGGGAGTGTGACCTACGAG.

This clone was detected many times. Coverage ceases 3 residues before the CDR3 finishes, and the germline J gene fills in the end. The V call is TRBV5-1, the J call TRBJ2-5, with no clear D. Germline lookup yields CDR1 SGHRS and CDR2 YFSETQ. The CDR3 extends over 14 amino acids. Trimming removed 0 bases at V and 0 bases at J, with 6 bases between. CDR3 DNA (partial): TGCGCCAGCAGCTTGGCTAGGTACCAAGAGACC. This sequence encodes CASSLARYQET. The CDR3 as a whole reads CASSLARYQETQYF.

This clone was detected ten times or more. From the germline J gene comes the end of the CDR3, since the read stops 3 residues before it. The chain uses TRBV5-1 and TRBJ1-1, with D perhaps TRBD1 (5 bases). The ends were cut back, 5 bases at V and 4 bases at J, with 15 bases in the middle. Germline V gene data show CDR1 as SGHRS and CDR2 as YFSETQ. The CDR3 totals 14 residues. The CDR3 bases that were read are TGCGCCAGCAGTTGGGGGGGAGGGGCCACTGAA. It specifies CASSWGGGATE. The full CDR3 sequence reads CASSWGGGATEAFF. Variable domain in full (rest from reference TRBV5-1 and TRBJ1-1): KAGVTQTPRYLIKTRGQQVTLSCSPISGHRSVSWYQQTPGQGLQFLFEYFSETQRNKGNFPGRFSGRQFSNSRSEMNVSTLELGDSALYLCASSWGGGATEAFFGQGTRLTVV.

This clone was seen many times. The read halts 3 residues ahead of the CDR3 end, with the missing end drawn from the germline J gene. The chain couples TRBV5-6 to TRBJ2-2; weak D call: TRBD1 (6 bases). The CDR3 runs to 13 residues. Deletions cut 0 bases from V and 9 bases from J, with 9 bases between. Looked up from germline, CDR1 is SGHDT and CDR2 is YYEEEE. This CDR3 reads CASSLGTDRELFF. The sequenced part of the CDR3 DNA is TGTGCCAGCAGCTTGGGGACAGACCGGGAG.

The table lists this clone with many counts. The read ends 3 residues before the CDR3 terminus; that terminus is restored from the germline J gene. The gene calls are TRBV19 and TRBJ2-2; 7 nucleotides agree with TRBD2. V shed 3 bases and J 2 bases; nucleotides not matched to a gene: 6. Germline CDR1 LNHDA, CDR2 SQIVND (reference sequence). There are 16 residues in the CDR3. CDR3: CASSIRGRGNTGELFF. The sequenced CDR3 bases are TGTGCCAGTAGTATCCGCGGGAGAGGCAACACCGGGGAG.